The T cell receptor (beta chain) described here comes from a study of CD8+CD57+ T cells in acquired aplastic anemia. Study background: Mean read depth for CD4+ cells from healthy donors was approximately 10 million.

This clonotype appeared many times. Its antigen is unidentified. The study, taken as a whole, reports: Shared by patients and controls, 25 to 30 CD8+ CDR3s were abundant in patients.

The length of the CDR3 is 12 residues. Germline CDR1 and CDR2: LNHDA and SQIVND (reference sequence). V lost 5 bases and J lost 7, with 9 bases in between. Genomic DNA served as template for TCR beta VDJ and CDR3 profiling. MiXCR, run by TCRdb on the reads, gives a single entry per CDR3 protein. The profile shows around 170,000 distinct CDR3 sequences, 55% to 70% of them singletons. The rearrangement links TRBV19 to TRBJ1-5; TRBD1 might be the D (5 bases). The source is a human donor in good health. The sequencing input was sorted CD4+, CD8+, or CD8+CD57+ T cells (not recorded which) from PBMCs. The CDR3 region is CASSLRAQPQHF. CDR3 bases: TGTGCCAGTAGTCTCAGGGCCCAGCCCCAGCATTTT.